The 2 T cell receptor beta chains reported below all come from one sample, sequenced in a study of shared clonotypes between healthy human individuals. Libraries were prepared by immunoSEQ multiplex PCR; TCRdb keeps only in-frame clonotypes and omits some of them. The sample includes roughly 2.5 million clones, 85% to 95% of them seen just once. Sequencing was done on a sample of naive CD4+ T cells sorted from blood. Subset reported: CD45RA+ positively selected. The receptors originated from a man younger than 30 in good health.

This clone was counted once. The sample holds other DNA sequences that translate to the same CDR3. This chain connects TRBV30 to TRBJ2-7; tentatively, D is TRBD1 (6 bases). CDR3 size: 13 residues. V dropped 3 bases and J dropped 1 base, with 10 bases sitting between them. Germline V gives CDR1 GTSNPN, CDR2 SVGIG (reference sequence). In nucleotides, the CDR3 is TGTGCCTGGAGCCCCGGGACATCCTACGAGCAGTACTTC. This sequence encodes CAWSPGTSYEQYF.

This chain uses TRBV29-1 with TRBJ2-5, with 11 positions matching TRBD2. Germline V gene sequence: CDR1 SQVTM, CDR2 ANQGSEA. This CDR3 has 15 residues. The CDR3 here is CSSKSGTSGQETQYF. As DNA, the CDR3 is TGCAGTTCCAAATCCGGGACTAGCGGCCAAGAGACCCAGTACTTC.